These 2 T cell receptor beta chains were sequenced from one sample in a study of regulatory T cells in long-lasting Graves disease. The time point is: persistent/refractory GD, antithyroid drugs over 5 years with positive TRAb. From PBMCs, RNA was extracted and then used to make the TCR library. CDR3-region Arm-PCR and iRepertoire HTBI primers produced the TCR beta libraries. TCRdb re-called the multiplex PCR reads with MiXCR, one entry per CDR3 protein. The sample records hundreds of thousands of distinct CDR3 sequences, roughly a fifth being singletons. The source was peripheral blood mononuclear cells (PBMCs), collected when the disease was refractory, from a patient treated with antithyroid drugs. These receptors were obtained from a female donor with Graves disease.

Details on this clonotype: A much larger clone is a single base away; this may be a read error. This chain links TRBV5-1 with TRBJ1-1; the D is unclear. Germline V gives CDR1 SGHRS, CDR2 YFSETQ. The CDR3 contains 14 residues. The CDR3: CASSLEDGNTEALF. Written as DNA, the CDR3 is TGCGCCAGCAGCTTGGAGGACGGGAACACTGAAGCTCTCTTT.

This clonotype showed up just a few times. The rearrangement uses TRBV19 and TRBJ1-2, with TRBD1 as a possible D gene (5 bases). V was clipped by 2 bases and J by 8 bases, with 12 bases between them. The CDR3 totals 13 residues. Germline V lookup: CDR1 LNHDA, CDR2 SQIVND (reference sequence). CDR3 nucleotides: TGTGCCAGTAGTATACCAGGGACGACCGGCTACACCTTC. It translates to CASSIPGTTGYTF.